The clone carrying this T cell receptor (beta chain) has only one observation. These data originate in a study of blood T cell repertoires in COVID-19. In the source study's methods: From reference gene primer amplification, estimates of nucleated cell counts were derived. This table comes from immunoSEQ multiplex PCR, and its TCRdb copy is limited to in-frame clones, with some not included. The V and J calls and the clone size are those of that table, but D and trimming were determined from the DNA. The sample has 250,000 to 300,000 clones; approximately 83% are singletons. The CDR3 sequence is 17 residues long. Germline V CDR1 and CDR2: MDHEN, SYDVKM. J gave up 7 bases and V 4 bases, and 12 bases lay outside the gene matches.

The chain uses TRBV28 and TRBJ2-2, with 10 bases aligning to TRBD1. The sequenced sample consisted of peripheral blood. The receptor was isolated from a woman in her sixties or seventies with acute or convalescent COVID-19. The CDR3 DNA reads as TGTGCCAGCAGTTCCCCCCAGGGGGGGACAGGGGTCGGGGAGCTGTTTTTT. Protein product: CASSSPQGGTGVGELFF.